This TCR beta chain originates from a study of T cells in Graves' hyperthyroidism and ophthalmopathy. Whole-study context: Staff took peripheral blood when the initial diagnosis was made, before any treatment began. Study results and limitations: Through a model of 13 V-J features, ophthalmopathy was separated from stable hyperthyroidism.

Germline lookup yields CDR1 SGHKS and CDR2 YYEKEE (reference sequence). Losses at the gene ends were 3 bases for V and 5 bases for J; bases not matched to a gene: 6. The CDR3 runs to 15 residues. This clonotype was seen at least ten times. Its antigen is not identified. Participants, patients aged 18 to 65, had newly diagnosed hyperthyroidism with a duration under 2 months. Patients having uncontrolled infection, another autoimmune disease, pregnancy or lactation were not included. RNA transcripts yielded amplified TCR beta CDR3 regions. TCR CDR3 regions were first amplified by RT-PCR with HTBI primers. MiXCR, applied by TCRdb to the multiplex PCR reads, yields one record per CDR3 protein. The sample has about 360,000 distinct CDR3 sequences; about 13% are singletons.

The V call is TRBV5-5, the J call TRBJ2-3, with 10 bases identical to TRBD2. The origin of this receptor is a man aged 25-45 years with Graves' hyperthyroidism that later progressed to Graves' ophthalmopathy. The sample taken for sequencing was blood. CDR3 sequence: CASSYLAGEGDTQYF. The CDR3, as DNA: TGTGCCAGCAGCTATCTAGCGGGGGAGGGAGATACGCAGTATTTT.